This passage covers 21 T cell receptor beta chains from one sample sequenced in a study of cytotoxic CD8 clonotypes in ibrutinib-treated CLL. Sequenced by immunoSEQ multiplex PCR; TCRdb stores in-frame clones only, minus some. In the table there are around 310,000 clones, approximately 80% of which are singletons. Source: PBMCs, taken before ibrutinib treatment. The receptors shown here come from a human donor with chronic lymphocytic leukemia.

The DNA of the CDR3 is TGCGCCAGCAGCTTGGCCTACAGAAACAATGAGCAGTTCTTC. Translating gives CASSLAYRNNEQFF. This rearrangement joins TRBV5-1 to TRBJ2-1; D call uncertain. This CDR3 has 14 amino acids. V was trimmed by 0 bases and J by 5 bases, leaving 9 bases between them. Germline assignment: CDR1 SGHRS and CDR2 YFSETQ. Full variable domain (outside the CDR3, taken from reference TRBV5-1 and TRBJ2-1): KAGVTQTPRYLIKTRGQQVTLSCSPISGHRSVSWYQQTPGQGLQFLFEYFSETQRNKGNFPGRFSGRQFSNSRSEMNVSTLELGDSALYLCASSLAYRNNEQFFGPGTRLTVL.

This rearrangement joins TRBV5-5 to TRBJ2-4; perhaps TRBD2 as D (5 bases). Germline values: CDR1 SGHKS, CDR2 YYEKEE (reference sequence). Trimming pared 3 bases from V and 5 bases from J, leaving 18 bases between. The CDR3 sequence is 16 residues long. CDR3 loop: CASSSSSDFQQNIQYF. CDR3 coding DNA: TGTGCCAGCAGCTCGAGTAGCGATTTTCAGCAAAACATTCAGTACTTC.

The V gene is TRBV19, the J gene TRBJ2-1; 10 bases line up with TRBD2. Trimming took 7 bases from V and 6 from J; bases not matched to a gene: 15. The CDR3 spans 17 residues. Germline assignment: CDR1 LNHDA and CDR2 SQIVND (reference sequence). The CDR3 region is CASIGERGTSVPNEQFF. The CDR3 bases are TGTGCCAGTATAGGGGAAAGGGGGACTAGCGTTCCCAATGAGCAGTTCTTC. Full variable domain (remainder filled in from reference TRBV19 and TRBJ2-1): DGGITQSPKYLFRKEGQNVTLSCEQNLNHDAMYWYRQDPGQGLRLIYYSQIVNDFQKGDIAEGYSVSREKKESFPLTVTSAQKNPTAFYLCASIGERGTSVPNEQFFGPGTRLTVL.

The chain's CDR3 is CASRRVGGKNIQYF. In DNA form, the CDR3 reads TGTGCCAGTAGGAGGGTTGGCGGCAAAAACATTCAGTACTTC. The genes are TRBV19 and TRBJ2-4; a possible D gene is TRBD2 (5 bases). Germline V gene sequence: CDR1 LNHDA, CDR2 SQIVND (reference sequence). Trimming cost V 6 bases and J 3 bases, with 12 bases left between them. The CDR3 contains 14 residues.

The chain recombines TRBV19 with TRBJ1-1; D perhaps matches TRBD1 (5 bases). The V gene's germline CDR1 is LNHDA and CDR2 SQIVND (reference sequence). The V end lost 5 bases, the J end lost 0 bases, and 10 bases lay between the germline ends. The CDR3 covers 14 residues. The CDR3 sequence is CASSPTVMNTEAFF. The CDR3 DNA sequence: TGTGCCAGTAGTCCGACAGTGATGAACACTGAAGCTTTCTTT.

V is TRBV5-4 and J is TRBJ1-1; TRBD1 might be the D (5 bases). The CDR3 has 14 amino acids. Trimming shortened V by 2 bases and J by 7 bases, and 15 bases separated the two germline ends. Germline V gene lookup returns CDR1 SGHNT and CDR2 YYREEE (reference sequence). The CDR3 loop reads CASSFGAPRDEAFF. The CDR3 DNA reads as TGTGCCAGCAGCTTTGGGGCGCCCAGGGATGAAGCTTTCTTT.

J is TRBJ2-7 and V is TRBV5-1; D ambiguous. The V gene lost 0 bases and the J gene lost 6 bases, with 7 bases spanning the gap. There are 12 residues in the CDR3. Germline CDR1 reads SGHRS; CDR2 reads YFSETQ. CDR3 sequence reads: CASSLAGGEQYF. DNA for the CDR3: TGCGCCAGCAGCTTGGCAGGCGGCGAGCAGTACTTC.

J is TRBJ1-2 and V is TRBV7-6; perhaps TRBD1 as D (5 bases). This CDR3 has 16 amino acids. From germline, CDR1 is SGHVS and CDR2 FNYEAQ. The V end lost 3 bases, the J end lost 7 bases, and 21 bases lay between the germline ends. The DNA of the CDR3 is TGTGCCAGCAGCTTGGATGAAATGGGCAGGGAGATTGGCTACACCTTC. Its translation: CASSLDEMGREIGYTF.

The chain combines TRBV27 with TRBJ1-1; possible D gene TRBD1, 6 bases. Germline lookup yields CDR1 MNHEY and CDR2 SMNVEV (reference sequence). The CDR3 is 15 residues long. V was pared by 1 base and J by 2 bases, with 11 bases between. Here the CDR3 reads CASSLFGQINTEAFF. In nucleotides, the CDR3 is TGTGCCAGCAGTTTATTCGGACAGATAAACACTGAAGCTTTCTTT.

The chain has TRBV5-1 and TRBJ2-1, with 11 bases fitting TRBD1. Germline V gene data show CDR1 as SGHRS and CDR2 as YFSETQ. The CDR3 consists of 16 residues. V gave up 5 bases and J gave up 2 bases; unmatched junction bases: 6. The CDR3 reads CASRPGQGATYNEQFF. In nucleotides, the CDR3 is TGCGCCAGCAGACCAGGACAGGGGGCAACCTACAATGAGCAGTTCTTC.

The V gene is TRBV6-1, the J gene TRBJ2-3; D may be TRBD1 (5 bases). Germline CDR1 and CDR2: MNHNS and SASEGT. CDR3 size: 13 residues. V was clipped by 1 base and J by 8 bases, with 10 bases between them. The CDR3 sequence is CASSEGQGGTQYF. The CDR3 DNA sequence: TGTGCCAGCAGTGAAGGGCAGGGTGGTACGCAGTATTTT.

The J gene is TRBJ1-6, the V gene TRBV21-1; TRBD1, as called in the table, went unchecked against the DNA. TRBV21-1 is labeled a pseudogene. The CDR3 has 20 amino acids. The CDR3, as DNA: TGTGCCAGCACCAAAGGGGCAGGGGGAATGCCTGGCATAATGGATTCACCCCTCCACTTT. This sequence encodes CASTKGAGGMPGIMDSPLHF.

The CDR3 DNA sequence: TGTGCCAGCGAACTAGCGACCAATGAGCAGTTCTTC. Its translation: CASELATNEQFF. The chain links TRBV2 to TRBJ2-1; TRBD2 matches 7 bases. The CDR3 totals 12 residues. After removal of 8 bases from V and 6 bases from J, the junction contained 4 bases not matched to a gene. Germline V gene lookup returns CDR1 SNHLY and CDR2 FYNNEI.

This chain links TRBV29-1 with TRBJ2-7; a possible D gene is TRBD1 (6 bases). The germline V gene encodes CDR1 SQVTM and CDR2 ANQGSEA. The CDR3 is made up of 15 amino acids. Trimming stripped 1 base from V and 0 bases from J, with 13 bases between. The CDR3 nucleotides read TGCAGCGTTGAAGGGACACAGGGAATCTCCTACGAGCAGTACTTC. It is translated as CSVEGTQGISYEQYF.

V usage is TRBV15 and J usage is TRBJ2-1; 7 positions match TRBD2. CDR3 length equals 17 residues. Germline trimming cut 1 base from V and 5 bases from J; bases unmatched to any gene: 11. The germline V gene has CDR1 LNHNV and CDR2 YYDKDF (reference sequence). The CDR3 DNA follows: TGTGCCACCAGCAGAGTAGGAGGACTAGGATGGGACAATGAGCAGTTCTTC. Translating gives CATSRVGGLGWDNEQFF.

This chain joins TRBV7-9 and TRBJ2-3; 13 bases map to TRBD2. After removal of 3 bases from V and 5 bases from J, the junction contained 5 bases not matched to a gene. The length of the CDR3 is 16 residues. Germline CDR1 SEHNR, CDR2 FQNEAQ (reference sequence). CDR3 sequence reads: CASSLGTSGNVDTQYF. CDR3 DNA sequence: TGTGCCAGCAGCTTGGGGACTAGCGGGAACGTAGATACGCAGTATTTT.

In its sample, this clone was seen once. This rearrangement joins TRBV25-1 to TRBJ2-7, with TRBD2 identical over 7 bases. This CDR3 region has 14 residues. V lost 7 bases and J lost 3; bases outside the gene matches: 9. Per the germline V gene, CDR1 is MGHDK and CDR2 is SYGVNS. This chain's CDR3 is CASMVAGASYEQYF. CDR3 coding DNA: TGTGCCAGCATGGTCGCGGGAGCCAGCTACGAGCAGTACTTC.

The rearrangement joins TRBV27 to TRBJ2-1, with D possibly TRBD1 on 7 matching bases. Trimming pared 5 bases from V and 9 bases from J, leaving 14 bases between. CDR3 length: 13 amino acids. Germline V gene data show CDR1 as MNHEY and CDR2 as SMNVEV (reference sequence). The chain's CDR3 is CASSTHRGGEQFF. The CDR3 coding sequence is TGTGCCAGCAGTACGCACAGGGGAGGTGAGCAGTTCTTC.

The chain joins TRBV30 to TRBJ2-3; D gene unclear. Per the germline V gene, CDR1 is GTSNPN and CDR2 is SVGIG (reference sequence). V was cut by 0 bases and J by 6 bases, with 4 bases left in between. The CDR3 extends over 11 amino acids. The CDR3 loop reads CAWSVEDTQYF. Here the CDR3 DNA reads TGTGCCTGGAGTGTCGAGGATACGCAGTATTTT. Full variable domain (remainder filled in from reference TRBV30 and TRBJ2-3): SQTIHQWPATLVQPVGSPLSLECTVEGTSNPNLYWYRQAAGRGLQLLFYSVGIGQISSEVPQNLSASRPQDRQFILSSKKLLLSDSGFYLCAWSVEDTQYFGPGTRLTVL.

This chain links TRBV27 with TRBJ2-1; D not certain. The CDR3 consists of 12 residues. The V gene lost 5 bases and the J gene lost 1 base, with 3 bases spanning the gap. The germline V gene encodes CDR1 MNHEY and CDR2 SMNVEV (reference sequence). The CDR3 bases are TGTGCCAGCAGTAGGTCCTACAATGAGCAGTTCTTC. Its translation is CASSRSYNEQFF.

The V and J genes are TRBV7-3 and TRBJ2-2; D call uncertain. The CDR3 contains 15 residues. Trimming left V 5 bases short and J 1 base short, with 11 bases between. Germline V gives CDR1 SGHTA, CDR2 FQGTGA. This chain's CDR3 is CASSRQFGNTGELFF. In DNA form, the CDR3 reads TGTGCCAGCAGCCGTCAGTTCGGGAACACCGGGGAGCTGTTTTTT.